Shown below are 5 T cell receptor beta chains from a single sample sequenced in a study of sequential checkpoint blockade in melanoma (dated by TCRdb to about 2019). The sample's treatment or condition, from its label and the paper: randomized to nivolumab then ipilimumab (arm A) or the reverse (arm B). The receptor library was made with the immunoSEQ multiplex PCR assay. As stored in TCRdb, this immuneACCESS dataset retains in-frame rearrangements with V and J assigned. A fraction of the clones does not appear; measured against another copy, unresolved V genes explain less than half of the discrepancy, and the remainder lacks a known reason. In all, the sample holds some 21,000 clones, and around 80% of those were seen once. Roughly 11% of the sample belongs to the ten largest clones. The source material was CD8+ T cells sorted from blood (inferred from file names), sampled from a patient given nivolumab and ipilimumab in sequence. Source of these receptors: a human donor with melanoma.

This chain joins TRBV5-8 and TRBJ2-5; TRBD1 aligns across 9 bases. V shed 4 bases and J 4 bases; nucleotides not matched to a gene: 8. The CDR3 is 15 amino acids. Germline-derived CDR1 and CDR2 are SGHTS and YDEGEE. CDR3 amino acids: CASSAWDRASETQYF. CDR3 sequence (DNA): TGTGCCAGCAGCGCCTGGGACAGGGCATCAGAGACCCAGTACTTC.

The rearrangement uses TRBV5-8 and TRBJ2-3; 14 bases match TRBD2. Germline V gene data show CDR1 as SGHTS and CDR2 as YDEGEE. The J segment lost 4 bases and the V segment lost 4 bases, leaving 8 bases of the junction unmatched. This CDR3 comprises 17 residues. CDR3 residues: CASSRLAGGQGADTQYF. The DNA for the CDR3 is TGTGCCAGCAGCCGACTAGCGGGAGGGCAGGGAGCAGATACGCAGTATTTT.

This chain links TRBV6-1 with TRBJ1-3; the match to TRBD1 covers 7 bases. J lost 1 base, V lost 5 bases, and 2 bases had no gene match. Germline-derived CDR1 and CDR2 are MNHNS and SASEGT. The CDR3 has 14 amino acids. The CDR3 sequence is CASSPTGSGNTIYF. The CDR3 DNA reads TGTGCCAGCAGTCCGACAGGGTCTGGAAACACCATATATTTT.

The rearrangement links TRBV7-2 to TRBJ1-2; no clear D gene. Germline V gene data show CDR1 as SGHTA and CDR2 as FQGNSA. The CDR3 spans 13 residues. V was clipped by 5 bases and J by 5 bases, with 12 bases between them. In nucleotides, the CDR3 is TGTGCCAGCAGCCTCGGGAGTTCATATGGCTACACCTTC. Amino acids: CASSLGSSYGYTF.

The V call is TRBV15, the J call TRBJ2-1; no firm D call. The CDR3 runs to 14 residues. Germline V gene lookup returns CDR1 LNHNV and CDR2 YYDKDF (reference sequence). The V end lost 7 bases, the J end lost 4 bases, and 14 bases lay between the germline ends. The DNA of the CDR3 is TGTGCCACCACACTTACTTCCGTTTACAATGAGCAGTTCTTC. Translation: CATTLTSVYNEQFF. The full variable domain, rest sourced from reference TRBV15 and TRBJ2-1, is DAMVIQNPRYQVTQFGKPVTLSCSQTLNHNVMYWYQQKSSQAPKLLFHYYDKDFNNEADTPDNFQSRRPNTSFCFLDIRSPGLGDTAMYLCATTLTSVYNEQFFGPGTRLTVL.